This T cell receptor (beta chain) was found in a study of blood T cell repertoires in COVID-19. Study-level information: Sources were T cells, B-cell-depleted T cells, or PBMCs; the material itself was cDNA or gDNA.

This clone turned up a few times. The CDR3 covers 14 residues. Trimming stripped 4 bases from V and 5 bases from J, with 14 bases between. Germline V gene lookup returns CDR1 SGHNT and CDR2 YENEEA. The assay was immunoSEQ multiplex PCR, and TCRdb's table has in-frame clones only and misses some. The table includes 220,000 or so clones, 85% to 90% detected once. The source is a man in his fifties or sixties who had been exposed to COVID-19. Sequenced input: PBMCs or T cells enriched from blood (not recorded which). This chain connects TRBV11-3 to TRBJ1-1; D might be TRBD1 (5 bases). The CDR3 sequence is CASSSGGGRTEAFF. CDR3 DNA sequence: TGTGCCAGCAGCTCCGGTGGGGGGAGGACTGAAGCTTTCTTT.